This TCR beta chain was sequenced in a study of cytomegalovirus exposure and HLA in healthy donors. The CDR3 runs to 14 residues. In germline, CDR1 is SGDLS, CDR2 YYNGEE. J lost 4 bases, V lost 4 bases, and 4 bases had no gene match. Of note for this clone: Antigen: not known.

Study-wide points: Cytomegalovirus association was assigned to some 160 TCR beta chains. Most subjects had HLA-A and HLA-B alleles reportedly predicted accurately by TCR beta sequences. With later analysis, a missense DCLRE1C variant became linked to TCR beta V- and J-gene trimming. Links to common viral pathogens appeared, in a later analysis, for several of the most significant clusters.

The PCR had 60 Vbeta and 13 Jbeta primers. Sequencing was performed with immunoSEQ multiplex PCR; in TCRdb, only in-frame clones are kept and a portion is missing. The repertoire holds 130,000 or so clones, with 75% to 90% as singletons. The gene calls are TRBV9 and TRBJ2-7; 11 nucleotides align to TRBD2. The specimen sequenced was PBMCs. The receptor's source is a man aged 40-49 years in good health and CMV-seronegative. The CDR3 coding sequence is TGTGCCAGCAGCCCAGGGACTAGCGGTTACGAGCAGTACTTC. This translates into CASSPGTSGYEQYF.